This TCR beta chain was found in a study of T cells in Graves' hyperthyroidism and ophthalmopathy. Turning to the study itself: Once the initial diagnosis was made, peripheral blood was obtained before any treatment.

Orbital computed tomography, thyroid ultrasound, serum thyroxine and TRAb, and clinical symptoms together informed the diagnoses. V was clipped by 10 bases and J by 1 base, with 15 bases between them. The CDR3 has 14 amino acids. Germline lookup yields CDR1 MNHNS and CDR2 SASEGT. Study-wide findings and caveats: A model built on 13 V-J features separated ophthalmopathy from stable hyperthyroidism.

TCR beta CDR3 region amplification was performed from RNA transcripts. A first-round RT-PCR of the TCR CDR3 used the HTBI primer set. TCRdb re-derived calls from the multiplex PCR reads in MiXCR, one entry per CDR3 protein. Here the sample spans fewer than 350,000 distinct CDR3 sequences, 10% to 15% being singletons. This clonotype has a count of ten or more. Its specificity is unknown. This clonotype originated in a woman between 25 and 40 years old with Graves' hyperthyroidism that later progressed to Graves' ophthalmopathy. Sequenced sample: blood. The J gene is TRBJ2-3, the V gene TRBV6-1; D unclear. The CDR3 nucleotides are TGTGCCACCTCGTCTCGCCCCCGCACAGATACGCAGTATTTT. Amino acids: CATSSRPRTDTQYF.